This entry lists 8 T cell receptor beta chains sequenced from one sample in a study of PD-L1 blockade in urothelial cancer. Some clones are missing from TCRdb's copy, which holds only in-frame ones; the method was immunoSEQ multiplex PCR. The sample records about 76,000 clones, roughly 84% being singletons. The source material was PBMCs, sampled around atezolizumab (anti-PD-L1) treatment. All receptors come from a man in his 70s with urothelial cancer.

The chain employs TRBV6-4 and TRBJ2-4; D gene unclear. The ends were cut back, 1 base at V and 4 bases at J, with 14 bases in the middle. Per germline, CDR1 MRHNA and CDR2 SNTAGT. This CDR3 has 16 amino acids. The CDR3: CASSDFDWQTKNIQYF. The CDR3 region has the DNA TGTGCCAGCAGTGACTTCGATTGGCAGACTAAAAACATTCAGTACTTC.

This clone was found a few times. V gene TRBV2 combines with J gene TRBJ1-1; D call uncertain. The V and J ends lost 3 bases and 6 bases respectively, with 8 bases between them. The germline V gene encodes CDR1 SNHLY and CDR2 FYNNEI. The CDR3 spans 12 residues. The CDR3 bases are TGTGCCAGCAGTGATGGAGTCGCTGAAGCTTTCTTT. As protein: CASSDGVAEAFF.

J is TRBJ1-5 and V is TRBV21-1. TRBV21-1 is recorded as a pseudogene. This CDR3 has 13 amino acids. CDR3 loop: CASGRRRNQPQHF. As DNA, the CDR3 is TGTGCCAGCGGCAGAAGGAGAAATCAGCCCCAGCATTTT.

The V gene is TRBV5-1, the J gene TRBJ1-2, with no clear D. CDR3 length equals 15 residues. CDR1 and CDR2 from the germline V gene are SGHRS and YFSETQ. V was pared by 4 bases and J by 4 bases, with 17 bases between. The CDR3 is CASSPGLLEGYGYTF. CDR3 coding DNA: TGCGCCAGCAGCCCAGGCCTTTTGGAGGGCTATGGCTACACCTTC.

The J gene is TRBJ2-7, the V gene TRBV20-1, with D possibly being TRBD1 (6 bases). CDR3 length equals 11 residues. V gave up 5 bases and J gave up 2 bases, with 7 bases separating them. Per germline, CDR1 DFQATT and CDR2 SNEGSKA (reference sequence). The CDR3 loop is CSAGDTYEQYF. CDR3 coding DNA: TGCAGTGCTGGGGACACCTACGAGCAGTACTTC.

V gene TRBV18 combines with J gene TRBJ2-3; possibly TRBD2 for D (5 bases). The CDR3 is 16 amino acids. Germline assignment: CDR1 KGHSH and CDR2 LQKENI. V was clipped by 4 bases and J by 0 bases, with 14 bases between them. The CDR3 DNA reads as TGTGCCAGCTCACAGTTCTTAGGCGGGAGCACAGATACGCAGTATTTT. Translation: CASSQFLGGSTDTQYF.

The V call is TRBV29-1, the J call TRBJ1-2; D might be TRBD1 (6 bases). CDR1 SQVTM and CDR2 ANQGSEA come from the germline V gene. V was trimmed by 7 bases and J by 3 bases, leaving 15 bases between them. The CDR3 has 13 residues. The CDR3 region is CSALGGQDYGYTF. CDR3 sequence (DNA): TGCAGCGCGCTGGGGGGGCAGGACTATGGCTACACCTTC.

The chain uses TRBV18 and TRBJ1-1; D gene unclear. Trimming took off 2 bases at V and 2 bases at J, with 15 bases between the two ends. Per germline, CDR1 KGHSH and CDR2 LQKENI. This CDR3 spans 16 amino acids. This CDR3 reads CASSPKRFGINTEAFF. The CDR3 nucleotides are TGTGCCAGCTCACCAAAACGATTCGGGATTAACACTGAAGCTTTCTTT.